The rows below give T cell receptor beta chains drawn from one sample of a study of cytomegalovirus exposure and HLA in healthy donors. TCRdb keeps only in-frame clones here, not all; method: immunoSEQ multiplex PCR. The data show 150,000 to 200,000 clones, approximately 80% seen once. The sample comprised PBMCs. The source of these receptors is a woman between 18 and 29 years old in good health and CMV-seropositive. The CDR3 runs from the conserved cysteine through the conserved F or W. The order of the fields is CDR3 length, V gene, J gene, clone size, D gene, CDR3 DNA, CDR3 protein. The D gene is left open where the match is weak. Expanded clones get a size class; other rows say once, few or many, or leave the size out.

>14|TRBV6-5|TRBJ1-2|.|.
TGTGCCAGCAGTTACTCTGGAGGGTCCGTGGGCTACACCTTC
CASSYSGGSVGYTF
>16|TRBV19|TRBJ2-2|.|.
TGTGCCAGTAGTATAGATTTTGGCTTCAACACCGGGGAGCTGTTTTTT
CASSIDFGFNTGELFF
>16|TRBV5-4|TRBJ2-3|once|TRBD2
TGTGCCAGCAGTCTGGGGGCGGGGGGAAACACAGATACGCAGTATTTT
CASSLGAGGNTDTQYF
>13|TRBV27|TRBJ1-2|.|TRBD1
TGTGCCAGCAGTTTAGACAGGGGGTATGGCTACACCTTC
CASSLDRGYGYTF
>15|TRBV5-1|TRBJ2-7|.|TRBD2
TGCGCCAGCAGCTCTAGCGGGGGCCGCTCCTACGAGCAGTACTTC
CASSSSGGRSYEQYF
>14|TRBV15|TRBJ2-5|.|.
TGTGCCACCAGCAGAGATCGGGGGGCAGAGACCCAGTACTTC
CATSRDRGAETQYF
>14|TRBV7-2|TRBJ1-2|.|TRBD1
TGTGCCAGCAGCCTAGACAGGGCGGGCTATGGCTACACCTTC
CASSLDRAGYGYTF
>15|TRBV9|TRBJ2-1|.|TRBD2
TGTGCCAGCAGCGTATGGGAGCGGGGCGACAATGAGCAGTTCTTC
CASSVWERGDNEQFF
>15|TRBV5-4|TRBJ2-3|.|.
TGTGCCGAGGTGATACCCCCTCGGGACACAGATACGCAGTATTTT
CAEVIPPRDTDTQYF
>14|TRBV13|TRBJ1-1|.|.
TGTGCCAGCAGCTCCGGGTTGTTGAACACTGAAGCTTTCTTT
CASSSGLLNTEAFF
>15|TRBV9|TRBJ1-6|.|.
TGTGCCAGCAGCGTAGCTGGACAGCTAAATTCACCCCTCCACTTT
CASSVAGQLNSPLHF
>16|TRBV2|TRBJ1-6|.|TRBD1
TGTGCCAGCAGTTACAGGGGTGGCAATAGTAATTCACCCCTCCACTTT
CASSYRGGNSNSPLHF
>15|TRBV15|TRBJ1-1|.|.
TGTGCCACCAGCGCCCGACTAGGGGGGGATACTGAAGCTTTCTTT
CATSARLGGDTEAFF
>16|TRBV5-1|TRBJ2-2|.|.
TGCGCCAGCAGCTTGGTTACAGGTATCAACACCGGGGAGCTGTTTTTT
CASSLVTGINTGELFF
>15|TRBV21-1|TRBJ1-5|.|.
TGTGCCAGCAGCCCCCGGACAGGGAACGGTCAGCCCCAGCATTTT
CASSPRTGNGQPQHF
>14|TRBV10-3|TRBJ1-2|.|.
TGTGCCATCAGCCCATGGACGGAGACTAATGGCTACACCTTC
CAISPWTETNGYTF
>12|TRBV7-8|TRBJ1-6|once|TRBD1
TGTGCCAGCAGTACCGGGACAGTGGCCCTCCACTTT
CASSTGTVALHF
>14|TRBV10-3|TRBJ2-7|once|TRBD2
TGTGCCATCAGCTTTAGCGGGGCTGGCTACGAGCAGTACTTC
CAISFSGAGYEQYF
>14|TRBV6-1|TRBJ1-5|.|TRBD1
TGTGCCAGCAGGCAACAGGGGGGGTATCAGCCCCAGCATTTT
CASRQQGGYQPQHF
>16|TRBV7-6|TRBJ2-5|once|TRBD2
TGTGCCAGCAGCCGAATAGCGGGGGACCTGATGGAGACCCAGTACTTC
CASSRIAGDLMETQYF
>15|TRBV5-1|TRBJ2-5|.|.
TGCGCCAGCAGCTTAAGGCAGGGGTCCCATCTGTGGCAGTACTTC
CASSLRQGSHLWQYF
>15|TRBV27|TRBJ2-1|.|TRBD2
TGTGCCAGCAGTTCAAGCGGGACTAGCGGCGATGAGCAGTTCTTC
CASSSSGTSGDEQFF
>14|TRBV2|TRBJ2-3|.|TRBD1
TGTGCCAGCAGTGTAGGGGGCGCGGTAGATACGCAGTATTTT
CASSVGGAVDTQYF
>17|TRBV5-1|TRBJ2-5|.|.
TGCGCCAGCAGCTTGGGTTCGGCTAGCGGACAGCAAGAGACCCAGTACTTC
CASSLGSASGQQETQYF
>15|TRBV5-1|TRBJ1-1|.|.
TGCGCCAGCAGCTTGGTGATACAGGGTGGGACTGAAGCTTTCTTT
CASSLVIQGGTEAFF
>15|TRBV27|TRBJ1-2|.|.
TGTGCCAGCAGTTTCGGGGGGGAGATTAACTATGGCTACACCTTC
CASSFGGEINYGYTF
>18|TRBV4-2|TRBJ1-1|.|.
TGTGCCAGCAGCCCTGCTCCTGAAGCCTCACGGGGTGACCCTGAAGCTTTCTTT
CASSPAPEASRGDPEAFF
>14|TRBV6-4|TRBJ2-3|.|.
TGTGCCAGCCGGCCGGGTCCTACTTCAAATACGCAGTATTTT
CASRPGPTSNTQYF
>17|TRBV30|TRBJ1-5|.|TRBD1
TGTGCCTGGAGTGTACCGAGGACAGGGGACGGAGATCAGCCCCAGCATTTT
CAWSVPRTGDGDQPQHF